The next 16 T cell receptor beta chains were all read from a single sample in a study of T cell repertoires in cytomegalovirus infection. MiXCR, run by TCRdb on the reads, gives a single entry per CDR3 protein. The data contain 200,000 to 250,000 distinct CDR3 sequences, more than 9% of them seen just once; the ten biggest clones take up roughly 1.7%. The material sequenced was PBMCs. The receptors originated from a human donor in good health (CMV status not recorded). Some clones in this sample may be carry-over from other donors' samples.

The chain couples TRBV5-4 to TRBJ2-5, with D unresolved. The length of the CDR3 is 14 residues. V lost 1 base and J 3 bases, leaving 10 bases between the germline ends. Germline CDR1 SGHNT, CDR2 YYREEE (reference sequence). The CDR3 loop is CASSLNPGKETQYF. The DNA of the CDR3 is TGTGCCAGCAGCTTGAACCCAGGAAAAGAGACCCAGTACTTC.

The table lists this clonotype with many counts. The genes are TRBV7-2 and TRBJ1-5; no reliable D call. Deletions cut 2 bases from V and 7 bases from J, with 12 bases between. Germline V gives CDR1 SGHTA, CDR2 FQGNSA. The CDR3 covers 14 residues. CDR3 in amino acids: CASSLRSQEQPQHF. CDR3 bases: TGTGCCAGCAGCTTACGGTCACAAGAGCAGCCCCAGCATTTT.

The J gene is TRBJ1-4, the V gene TRBV7-9; TRBD1 is a possible D gene (5 bases). The length of the CDR3 is 16 residues. Trimming pared 3 bases from V and 8 bases from J, leaving 19 bases between. Germline V gene data show CDR1 as SEHNR and CDR2 as FQNEAQ (reference sequence). The CDR3 sequence is CASSFPQAGSEEKLFF. DNA for the CDR3: TGTGCCAGCAGCTTCCCCCAAGCAGGGTCGGAGGAAAAACTGTTTTTT.

This clonotype was seen ten or more times. V is TRBV6-5 and J is TRBJ2-1; D is uncertain. Trimming stripped 0 bases from V and 5 bases from J, with 8 bases between. Germline CDR1 MNHEY, CDR2 SVGAGI. The CDR3 has 14 amino acids. The CDR3 region is CASSYSAADNEQFF. In DNA, the CDR3 is TGTGCCAGCAGTTACTCGGCAGCCGACAATGAGCAGTTCTTC.

This chain uses TRBV2 with TRBJ2-3; D uncertain. CDR1 and CDR2 (germline): SNHLY, FYNNEI. This CDR3 contains 15 residues. The germline V and J ends were trimmed by 0 bases and 2 bases, with 9 bases remaining between them. The CDR3: CASSEAHIPTDTQYF. In DNA form, the CDR3 reads TGTGCCAGCAGTGAAGCTCACATCCCCACAGATACGCAGTATTTT. The entire variable domain, with the rest obtained from reference TRBV2 and TRBJ2-3, is as follows: EPEVTQTPSHQVTQMGQEVILRCVPISNHLYFYWYRQILGQKVEFLVSFYNNEISEKSEIFDDQFSVERPDGSNFTLKIRSTKLEDSAMYFCASSEAHIPTDTQYFGPGTRLTVL.

This clonotype was recorded a few times. The CDR3 loop reads CASSPSGGATDTQYF. CDR3 bases: TGCGCCAGCAGTCCCTCTGGCGGAGCCACAGATACGCAGTATTTT. The rearrangement links TRBV4-1 to TRBJ2-3; no clear D. Trimming stripped 6 bases from V and 2 bases from J, with 15 bases between. Germline CDR1 reads MGHRA; CDR2 reads YSYEKL. CDR3 length: 15 amino acids.

The V and J genes are TRBV28 and TRBJ2-2, with D uncertain. V shed 10 bases and J shed 5 bases, with 20 bases lying between them. Germline loops: CDR1 MDHEN, CDR2 SYDVKM. The CDR3 spans 15 residues. The CDR3 reads CATSLPRSGTGELFF. The CDR3 region has the DNA TGTGCCACCTCTCTTCCCCGGTCGGGTACCGGGGAGCTGTTTTTT.

This chain links TRBV5-1 with TRBJ2-1; 9 nucleotides align to TRBD1. From germline, CDR1 is SGHRS and CDR2 YFSETQ. This CDR3 spans 16 amino acids. The trim removed 2 bases at V and 3 bases at J, leaving 6 bases unmatched. The CDR3 DNA reads TGCGCCAGCAGCTTCGGGGACAGGGAGGTCTACAATGAGCAGTTCTTC. It encodes CASSFGDREVYNEQFF.

This clonotype was recorded at least ten times. V and J are TRBV14 and TRBJ2-5; D assignment may be TRBD1 or TRBD2 (6 bases each). Germline lookup yields CDR1 SGHDN and CDR2 FVKESK. Trimming took 0 bases from V and 6 from J, leaving 14 bases between them. The CDR3 has 15 amino acids. The DNA for the CDR3 is TGTGCCAGCAGCCAAGATCCCGGGGGCGAGAAGACCCAGTACTTC. Protein: CASSQDPGGEKTQYF. Full variable domain (outside the CDR3, taken from reference TRBV14 and TRBJ2-5): EAGVTQFPSHSVIEKGQTVTLRCDPISGHDNLYWYRRVMGKEIKFLLHFVKESKQDESGMPNNRFLAERTGGTYSTLKVQPAELEDSGVYFCASSQDPGGEKTQYFGPGTRLLVL.

V gene TRBV29-1 combines with J gene TRBJ2-3, with TRBD2 identical over 8 bases. J lost 4 bases, V lost 7 bases, and 4 bases had no gene match. This CDR3 comprises 12 residues. CDR1 is SQVTM and CDR2 is ANQGSEA in the germline V gene. DNA for the CDR3: TGCAGCGCCCGGGGGGGCGCAGATACGCAGTATTTT. Translating gives CSARGGADTQYF.

In this sample, this clonotype turned up many times. The chain has TRBV7-2 and TRBJ1-3; 8 bases are shared with TRBD1. The CDR3 loop spans 15 amino acids. With V trimmed by 5 bases and J by 2 bases, 5 bases remained unmatched. Germline assignment: CDR1 SGHTA and CDR2 FQGNSA. CDR3 nucleotide sequence: TGTGCCAGCAGCCTCAGGGGGCAGCCTGGAAACACCATATATTTT. Its translation is CASSLRGQPGNTIYF.

The chain links TRBV20-1 to TRBJ2-7, with D maybe TRBD1 (5 bases). The CDR3 is 13 residues long. CDR1 DFQATT and CDR2 SNEGSKA come from the germline V gene (reference sequence). V was pared by 6 bases and J by 5 bases, with 17 bases between. The CDR3 nucleotides are TGCAGTGCCACCGGCCAGGGATTCGACGAGCAGTACTTC. It yields the protein CSATGQGFDEQYF.

This clonotype was recorded at least ten times. At one end the junction does not follow the germline gene, possibly because of a read error. V gene TRBV7-2 combines with J gene TRBJ2-5, with 7 positions matching TRBD1. The CDR3 consists of 16 residues. Germline loops: CDR1 SGHTA, CDR2 FQGNSA. Here the CDR3 reads CASSFDLTRQGAMRHF. The CDR3 bases are TGTGCCAGCAGCTTTGACCTTACGAGACAGGGTGCCATGAGGCACTTC. The whole variable domain, filled in from reference TRBV7-2 and TRBJ2-5, reads GAGVSQSPSNKVTEKGKDVELRCDPISGHTALYWYRQSLGQGLEFLIYFQGNSAPDKSGLPSDRFSAERTGGSVSTLTIQRTQQEDSAVYLCASSFDLTRQGAMRHFGPGTRLLVL.

The genes are TRBV20-1 and TRBJ1-3; D is uncertain. With 2 bases removed from V and 0 bases from J, the gap between germline ends came to 8 bases. The CDR3 length is 14 residues. From germline, CDR1 is DFQATT and CDR2 SNEGSKA (reference sequence). CDR3 DNA: TGCAGTGCTAGACATCCTTCCTCTGGAAACACCATATATTTT. Residues: CSARHPSSGNTIYF.

This chain joins TRBV23-1 and TRBJ2-1, with D unclear. TRBV23-1 is given ORF status, its function remaining uncertain. V lost 2 bases, J lost 4 bases, and 12 bases lay in between. This CDR3 has 15 residues. DNA for the CDR3: TGCGCCAGCAGTCAAGTAGGGTCGGCGTACAATGAGCAGTTCTTC. Amino acid sequence: CASSQVGSAYNEQFF.

This clonotype was seen many times. This rearrangement joins TRBV7-9 to TRBJ2-3, with 8 positions matching TRBD2. The CDR3 is 18 amino acids. CDR1 SEHNR and CDR2 FQNEAQ come from the germline V gene (reference sequence). V dropped 5 bases and J dropped 4; count of bases not matched to a gene: 17. The CDR3 DNA sequence: TGTGCCAGCAGCCCCCGGGGGGCGCGGGGGGCCCCATCAGATACGCAGTATTTT. Translation gives CASSPRGARGAPSDTQYF.